This entry concerns a single TCR beta chain. Data came from immunoSEQ multiplex PCR; TCRdb stores just in-frame clones and leaves some out. The data hold more than 300,000 clones, with just over 85% observed a single time. Symptom resolution, clearance, or two negative PCRs marked donors in Cohort 3 as recovered. The data were obtained in a study of blood T cell repertoires in COVID-19. Study background: Sources were T cells, B-cell-depleted T cells, or PBMCs; the material itself was cDNA or gDNA.

CDR1 and CDR2 (germline): SGHVS, FQNEAQ. CDR3 length: 16 residues. V lost 1 base, J lost 2 bases, and 5 bases stayed unmatched. Sequencing input: PBMCs or T cells enriched from blood (not recorded which). This sequence joins TRBV7-8 and TRBJ1-3, with 7 nucleotides matching TRBD1. The TCR was taken from a woman between 18 and 30 years old who had recovered from COVID-19. The DNA for the CDR3 is TGTGCCAGCAGCTTAGGAGGCAGGGGGGCTGGAAACACCATATATTTT. Protein product: CASSLGGRGAGNTIYF.